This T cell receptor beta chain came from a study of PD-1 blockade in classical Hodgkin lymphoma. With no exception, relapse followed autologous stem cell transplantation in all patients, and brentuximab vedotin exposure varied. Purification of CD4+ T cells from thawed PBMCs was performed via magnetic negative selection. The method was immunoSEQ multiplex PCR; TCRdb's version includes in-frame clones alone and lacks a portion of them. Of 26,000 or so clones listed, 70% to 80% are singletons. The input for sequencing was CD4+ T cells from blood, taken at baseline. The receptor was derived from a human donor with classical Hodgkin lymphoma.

The CDR3 DNA sequence: TGTGCCAGCAGCTTACAGGCTCGTACAGGGGGGTTAGGAGCTTTCTTT. Its translation is CASSLQARTGGLGAFF. This chain links TRBV7-9 with TRBJ1-1; 8 nucleotides align to TRBD1. V shed 2 bases, J shed 10 bases, and the junction held 15 bases outside the gene matches. Per germline, CDR1 SEHNR and CDR2 FQNEAQ (reference sequence). The CDR3 runs to 16 residues.